This paragraph covers one T cell receptor beta chain sequence. The data derive from a study of low-dose radiotherapy and immunotherapy resistance in tumors. The wider study: Participants in Cohort 1 were administered 0.5 Gy per fraction at 2-week intervals, to a cumulative dose of 6.5 Gy. Each patient was administered nivolumab intravenously at 240 mg, which was a flat dose, every two weeks, along with intravenous ipilimumab at 1 mg/kg every six weeks. Intravenous cyclophosphamide 200 mg/m2 was given every two weeks, one day before radiation and immunotherapy.

Time point noted: after trial treatment. Stated treatment: LDRT plus nivolumab, ipilimumab, low-dose cyclophosphamide and aspirin (RACIN trial). The treatment that donors received included nivolumab, ipilimumab, aspirin, low-dose cyclophosphamide and low-dose radiotherapy. The V end lost 10 bases, the J end lost 12 bases, and 19 bases lay between the germline ends. CDR1 and CDR2 (germline): MDHEN, SYDVKM. The CDR3 consists of 12 residues. The authors amplified TCRs for about 20 PCR cycles with a constant-region primer and a V-primer adapter. MiXCR was run by TCRdb on the reads, yielding one entry per CDR3 protein. The sample gives some 52,000 distinct CDR3 sequences, 33% of which show up once; 7.5% to 9.5% is in the top ten.

The TCR was taken from a male donor with rectosigmoid adenocarcinoma. The V call is TRBV28, the J call TRBJ2-1; TRBD1 is a possible D gene (5 bases). The sequencing here drew on PBMCs, taken after low-dose radiotherapy plus immunotherapy. The CDR3 nucleotides are TGTGCCACCCAAACACTTAGGGGCGGGCAGTTCTTC. Translating it yields CATQTLRGGQFF.